These T cell receptor beta chains were read from a single sample in a study of T cells after yellow fever vaccination. MiXCR was run by TCRdb on the 5' RACE reads, yielding one entry per CDR3 protein. The sample includes roughly 310,000 distinct CDR3 sequences, roughly 9.4% of them seen just once. Source: PBMCs, taken on the day of the first yellow fever vaccination. These receptors were taken from a man aged 18-30 years who received the YFV17D yellow fever vaccine. Each CDR3 is given with its conserved first and last residue. Fields, in order: D gene, J gene, V gene, clone size, CDR3 DNA, CDR3 protein. The D gene is left open where the match is weak. Not every row has a clone size; where given, it reads once, few, many or a size class.

TRBD1	TRBJ2-3	TRBV20-1	few	TGCAGTGCCCGCCGACAGGGCCACACAGATACGCAGTATTTT	CSARRQGHTDTQYF
.	TRBJ2-7	TRBV10-1	.	TGCGCCAGCAGTTCCGGGGGACCCTACGTGCAGTACTTC	CASSSGGPYVQYF
.	TRBJ1-5	TRBV6-5	many	TGTGCCAGCAGTTACTCGGGAAATAGCAATCAGCCCCAGCATTTT	CASSYSGNSNQPQHF
.	TRBJ2-7	TRBV12-2	.	TGTGCCATGGGCCCCGGGGGGGCTTACGAGCAGTACTTC	CAMGPGGAYEQYF
TRBD1	TRBJ2-7	TRBV6-2/TRBV6-3	.	TGTGCCACCCAGGGACAGGCGTTCTACGAGCAGTACTTC	CATQGQAFYEQYF
.	TRBJ2-1	TRBV15	few	TGTGCCACCAGCAGAGGGGGGGCCCCCTACTACAATGAGCAGTTCTTC	CATSRGGAPYYNEQFF
TRBD1	TRBJ2-1	TRBV19	.	TGTGCCAGTACTCGGGACAGGGGGAGGAATGAGCAGTTCTTC	CASTRDRGRNEQFF
.	TRBJ1-3	TRBV10-3	.	TGTGCCATCGATGGGGGGCCGAGCTCTGGAAACACCATATATTTT	CAIDGGPSSGNTIYF
.	TRBJ2-1	TRBV7-2	.	TGTGCCAGCAGCAGACCAGGGGGGCGAATCTACAATGAGCAGTTCTTC	CASSRPGGRIYNEQFF
.	TRBJ2-1	TRBV11-3	.	TGTGCCAGCAGCCTTCATCTAGCCTATGAGCAGTTCTTC	CASSLHLAYEQFF
.	TRBJ2-1	TRBV4-3	.	TGCGCCAGCAGCCAAGATCTCGGGCAGGGGGGGCAGTTCTTC	CASSQDLGQGGQFF
.	TRBJ1-1	TRBV9	many	TGTGCCAGCAGCGTAGAGGTGAACACTGAAGCTTTCTTT	CASSVEVNTEAFF
TRBD1	TRBJ1-5	TRBV6-2/TRBV6-3	.	TGTGCCAGCAGTTACGGGACAGGCAATCAGCCCCAGCATTTT	CASSYGTGNQPQHF
.	TRBJ1-2	TRBV12-3/TRBV12-4	.	TGTGCCAGTATGACCCCAGGGGCGAGCTATGGCTACACCTTC	CASMTPGASYGYTF
.	TRBJ1-1	TRBV7-9	few	TGTGCCAGCAGCTTAGCGCGTGCGAACACTGAAGCTTTCTTT	CASSLARANTEAFF
.	TRBJ2-5	TRBV5-6	few	TGTGCCAGCAGCTTTACGGACTGGGCCCAGTACTTC	CASSFTDWAQYF
.	TRBJ2-1	TRBV20-1	few	TGCAGTGCTGGGTGGGGGGCATCCTACAATGAGCAGTTCTTC	CSAGWGASYNEQFF
.	TRBJ2-6	TRBV20-1	.	TGCAGTGCTAGAAAGGGGTCCTCTGGGGCCGACGTCCTGACTTTC	CSARKGSSGADVLTF
TRBD2	TRBJ2-3	TRBV11-2	few	TGTGCCAGCAGCTTAGAGTCCCAGCGGGGGGGTTCAGATACGCAGTATTTT	CASSLESQRGGSDTQYF
.	TRBJ2-1	TRBV6-2/TRBV6-3	many	TGTGCCAGCAGTTATCGGCTACCGACCATATACAATGAGCAGTTCTTC	CASSYRLPTIYNEQFF
TRBD2	TRBJ2-1	TRBV20-1	.	TGCAGTGCTCTGACTAGCGGGGTCCCAAATGAGCAGTTCTTC	CSALTSGVPNEQFF
.	TRBJ2-7	TRBV20-1	few	TGCAGTGCCAAAGTAGTACTGGGGCCCTACGAGCAGTACTTC	CSAKVVLGPYEQYF
TRBD1	TRBJ2-5	TRBV7-9	many	TGTGCCAGCGTAAAGAGACGACAGGGTTCGCGGGAGACCCAGTACTTC	CASVKRRQGSRETQYF
TRBD1	TRBJ2-7	TRBV15	.	TGTGCCACCAGCATTGACAGGGGCCGATCCTACGAGCAGTACTTC	CATSIDRGRSYEQYF
.	TRBJ2-3	TRBV6-4	few	TGTGCCAGCAGTGACCGTCCAGGCTCAGATACGCAGTATTTT	CASSDRPGSDTQYF
.	TRBJ2-1	TRBV5-1	few	TGCGCCAGCAGCTTGACAGCGGGCAATGAGCAGTTCTTC	CASSLTAGNEQFF
.	TRBJ2-5	TRBV6-5	few	TGTGCCAGCAGTTTTGGGGGGACTCCCGTTTGGGAGACCCAGTACTTC	CASSFGGTPVWETQYF
.	TRBJ2-1	TRBV6-5	.	TGTGCCAGCAGTTACTCGCGGGGCCATGAGCAGTTCTTC	CASSYSRGHEQFF
TRBD1	TRBJ2-5	TRBV5-6	few	TGTGCCAGCAGCTTGGGGTTCGGGACAGAAGAGACCCAGTACTTC	CASSLGFGTEETQYF
.	TRBJ1-2	TRBV4-3	.	TGCGCCAGCAGCCAAGATTTATTTCAGGGACGCTCGATCTATGGCTACACCTTC	CASSQDLFQGRSIYGYTF
TRBD1	TRBJ2-1	TRBV6-2/TRBV6-3	.	TGTGCCAGCAGTTACGCGCCGGGACAGCACAATGAGCAGTTCTTC	CASSYAPGQHNEQFF